What follows are 7 T cell receptor beta chains derived from one specimen sequenced in a study of blood T cell repertoires in COVID-19. Assay used: immunoSEQ multiplex PCR; TCRdb lists only in-frame clones, some missing. The sample lists about 220,000 clones, 80% seen once, with more than 10% in the top ten. The material sequenced was peripheral blood. All receptors derive from a human donor in a cohort sampled during active COVID-19.

This chain uses TRBV13 with TRBJ2-7; tentative D call: TRBD2 (6 bases). In germline, CDR1 is PRHDT, CDR2 FYEKMQ (reference sequence). V lost 3 bases and J 0 bases, leaving 12 bases between the germline ends. This CDR3 spans 15 amino acids. CDR3 bases: TGTGCCAGCAGCTTCCGGGGGTCAAACTCCTACGAGCAGTACTTC. Protein product: CASSFRGSNSYEQYF.

The V gene is TRBV28, the J gene TRBJ2-5; weak D call: TRBD1 (6 bases). Germline V gene sequence: CDR1 MDHEN, CDR2 SYDVKM. This CDR3 comprises 14 residues. V lost 6 bases and J 5 bases, leaving 16 bases between the germline ends. The CDR3 coding sequence is TGTGCCAGCAGGACACAGGGCCTAGAGGAGACCCAGTACTTC. It encodes CASRTQGLEETQYF.

This chain links TRBV19 with TRBJ2-3; a weak D match, TRBD2 (8 bases). Germline V gives CDR1 LNHDA, CDR2 SQIVND (reference sequence). The CDR3 is made up of 15 amino acids. Trimming cost V 3 bases and J 5 bases, with 15 bases left between them. CDR3 nucleotide sequence: TGTGCCAGTAGTATCCGGGAGGGGGCTGGAGATACGCAGTATTTT. It yields the protein CASSIREGAGDTQYF.

The rearrangement joins TRBV7-2 to TRBJ2-1; 12 bases fit TRBD2. The germline CDR1 and CDR2 sequences are SGHTA and FQGNSA. This CDR3 spans 17 amino acids. J was trimmed by 4 bases and V by 5 bases; bases with no gene match: 9. CDR3 nucleotides: TGTGCCAGCAGCCGCTCCCGACTAGCGGGAGTGTACAATGAGCAGTTCTTC. This translates into CASSRSRLAGVYNEQFF.

The chain joins TRBV28 to TRBJ1-2; D is unclear. The CDR3 runs 14 residues. The V end lost 3 bases, the J end lost 3 bases, and 11 bases lay between the germline ends. Germline V gene lookup returns CDR1 MDHEN and CDR2 SYDVKM. CDR3 nucleotides: TGTGCCAGCAGTTTCCCTCCGGAGTACTATGGCTACACCTTC. Translating it yields CASSFPPEYYGYTF.

V gene TRBV5-6 combines with J gene TRBJ2-1; D remains unclear. Germline V CDR1 and CDR2: SGHDT, YYEEEE. This CDR3 has 15 amino acids. Trimming removed 5 bases from V and 0 bases from J, with 12 bases in between. The CDR3 nucleotides read TGTGCCAGCAGTTCAGGCCCGAGCTCCTACAATGAGCAGTTCTTC. Protein: CASSSGPSSYNEQFF.

This rearrangement joins TRBV28 to TRBJ1-5; D is undetermined. CDR1 and CDR2 (germline): MDHEN, SYDVKM. The V gene lost 2 bases and the J gene lost 4 bases, with 9 bases spanning the gap. The length of the CDR3 is 14 residues. The CDR3 DNA reads TGTGCCAGCAGTTTACCGCTCGGGAATCAGCCCCAGCATTTT. Protein sequence: CASSLPLGNQPQHF.